This is a list of T cell receptor beta chains from one sample in a study of glioma-infiltrating T cells. TCRdb re-analysed the multiplex PCR reads in MiXCR, keeping a single row per CDR3 protein. Of more than 300,000 distinct CDR3 sequences in the sample, about 40% were seen once. The sequenced material came from glioma tissue, nonneoplastic brain tissue, or PBMCs (not recorded which). All receptors derive from a human donor with low-grade glioma or glioblastoma, undergoing nonglioma brain surgery, or in good health (not recorded which). The CDR3 runs from the conserved cysteine through the conserved F or W. A D gene is named only where the DNA matches it firmly. Only some rows state a clone size, as once, few, many or a class for expanded clones.

j_call | v_call | clone_size | d_call | cdr3_aa | cdr3_nt
TRBJ1-6 | TRBV20-1 | few | NA | CSAGWPPGRNSPLHF | TGCAGTGCAGGCTGGCCCCCAGGCCGGAATTCACCCCTCCACTTT
TRBJ2-3 | TRBV19 | NA | TRBD2 | CASSRLAGVTDTQYF | TGTGCCAGTAGCAGACTAGCGGGAGTCACAGATACGCAGTATTTT
TRBJ2-5 | TRBV19 | few | NA | CASSLQRQETQYF | TGTGCCAGTAGTCTACAGAGACAAGAGACCCAGTACTTC
TRBJ1-5 | TRBV27 | many | NA | CASSLSWENQPQHF | TGTGCCAGCAGTTTATCTTGGGAAAATCAGCCCCAGCATTTT
TRBJ1-1 | TRBV7-9 | NA | NA | CASSSRQQKAFF | TGTGCCAGCAGCTCAAGACAGCAGAAAGCTTTCTTT
TRBJ2-3 | TRBV7-9 | many | NA | CASSSGVPDTQYF | TGTGCCAGCAGTTCAGGGGTTCCAGATACGCAGTATTTT
TRBJ2-4 | TRBV28 | NA | NA | CASSPLRALARNIQYF | TGTGCCAGCAGCCCCTTGAGGGCACTAGCCAGAAACATTCAGTACTTC
TRBJ1-1 | TRBV7-9 | few | NA | CASSLRVDMNTEAFF | TGTGCCAGCAGCCTCCGGGTTGACATGAACACTGAAGCTTTCTTT
TRBJ2-7 | TRBV28 | NA | NA | CATRPRQSYEQYF | TGTGCCACCCGTCCCAGACAGTCCTACGAGCAGTACTTC
TRBJ2-7 | TRBV28 | once | TRBD1 | CASSKPIRQGGTYEQYF | TGTGCCAGCAGTAAACCGATACGACAGGGGGGTACCTACGAGCAGTACTTC
TRBJ1-1 | TRBV7-6 | NA | NA | CASSSALTGNTEAFF | TGTGCCAGCAGCTCCGCCCTAACCGGGAACACTGAAGCTTTCTTT
TRBJ2-5 | TRBV4-1 | NA | TRBD2 | CASSQVGTSGQETQYF | TGCGCCAGCAGCCAAGTGGGGACTAGCGGACAAGAGACCCAGTACTTC
TRBJ1-5 | TRBV7-2 | few | TRBD1 | CASSLDTGTGRNQPQHF | TGTGCCAGCAGCTTAGATACTGGGACAGGCCGCAATCAGCCCCAGCATTTT
TRBJ2-3 | TRBV5-1 | few | TRBD2 | CASSLAGLAGTDTQYF | TGCGCCAGCAGCTTGGCAGGACTAGCGGGTACAGATACGCAGTATTTT
TRBJ2-1 | TRBV7-3 | once | TRBD1 | CASSLSGQGVSYNEQFF | TGTGCCAGCAGCTTAAGTGGCCAGGGGGTATCCTACAATGAGCAGTTCTTC